This TCR beta chain is drawn from a study of control samples from healthy donors and cancer patients. With regard to this clone: The same CDR3 also results from other DNA sequences found in this sample.

The table came from immunoSEQ multiplex PCR; TCRdb's copy has only in-frame clones and leaves some out. In the table there are 95,000 to 130,000 clones, 80% to 90% of which are singletons. Source material: PBMCs. This TCR was sampled from a woman aged 50 to 65 with colorectal cancer.

For the CDR3, the DNA is TGTGCCAGCAGCAGGGGGCCGGGACAGGGGGCTGAGAAGACCCAGTACTTC. Translated: CASSRGPGQGAEKTQYF. The chain uses TRBV11-2 and TRBJ2-5; 12 bases agree with TRBD1. V trimming: 5 bases; J trimming: 6 bases; junction bases outside the gene matches: 13. The CDR3 has 17 residues. Per germline, CDR1 SGHAT and CDR2 FQNNGV. Full variable domain (outside the CDR3, taken from reference TRBV11-2 and TRBJ2-5): EAGVAQSPRYKIIEKRQSVAFWCNPISGHATLYWYQQILGQGPKLLIQFQNNGVVDDSQLPKDRFSAERLKGVDSTLKIQPAKLEDSAVYLCASSRGPGQGAEKTQYFGPGTRLLVL.